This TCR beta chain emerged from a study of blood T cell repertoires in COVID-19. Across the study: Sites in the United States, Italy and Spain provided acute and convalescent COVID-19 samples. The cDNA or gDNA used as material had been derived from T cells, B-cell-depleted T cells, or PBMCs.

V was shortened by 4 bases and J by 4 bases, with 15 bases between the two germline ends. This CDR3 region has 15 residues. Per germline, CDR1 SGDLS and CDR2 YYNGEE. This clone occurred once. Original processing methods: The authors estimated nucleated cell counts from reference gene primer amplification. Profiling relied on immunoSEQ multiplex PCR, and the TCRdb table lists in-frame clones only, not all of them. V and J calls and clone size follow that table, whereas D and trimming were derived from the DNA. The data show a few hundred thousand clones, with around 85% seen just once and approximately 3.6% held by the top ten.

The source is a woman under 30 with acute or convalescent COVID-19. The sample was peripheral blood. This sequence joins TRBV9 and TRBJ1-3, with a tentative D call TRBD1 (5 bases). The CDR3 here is CASSSQGSRGNTIYF. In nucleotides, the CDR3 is TGTGCCAGCAGCTCCCAGGGCTCGCGAGGAAACACCATATATTTT. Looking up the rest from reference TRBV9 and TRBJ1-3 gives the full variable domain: DSGVTQTPKHLITATGQRVTLRCSPRSGDLSVYWYQQSLDQGLQFLIQYYNGEERAKGNILERFSAQQFPDLHSELNLSSLELGDSALYFCASSSQGSRGNTIYFGEGSWLTVV.